One sample yielded the 14 T cell receptor beta chains listed below, sequenced in a study of HIV-infected children after antiretroviral therapy interruption (dated by TCRdb to between 2019 and 2020). The library was prepared using 3' RACE. The instrument given in TCRdb is Illumina MiSeq. To correct PCR amplification bias, TCR libraries were generated from RNA with a 3' RACE protocol that used unique molecular identifiers. TCRdb reanalyzed the raw reads on its own, using fastp at Q25 for trimming and MiXCR for clone calling, and kept in-frame beta chains. Merged by CDR3 protein, the rows form single entries marked with the most common genes and DNA. In this sample the table shows about 89,000 distinct CDR3 sequences, less than 7% of which occur a single time. The ten largest clones represent more than 0.95% of the sample. Interpreted using the paper, the treatment or condition label stands for: PENTA 11 planned treatment interruption arm or continuous ART arm.

The material was CD45RA+ CD4+ T cells from PBMCs, pooled from several time points, obtained from a donor given antiretroviral therapy, either interrupted or continuous. Read against the paper, the sample's cell subset or site label means: naive CD4+ CD45RA+ CD45RO- T cells. The origin of the receptors is a pool of human donors with HIV.

This clonotype was counted ten times or more. The chain couples TRBV24-1 to TRBJ1-2; the match to TRBD1 covers 8 bases. V was clipped by 2 bases and J by 5 bases; unmatched bases: 12. The CDR3 length is 17 residues. Germline V lookup: CDR1 KGHDR, CDR2 SFDVKD. The chain's CDR3 is CATSDSAGQDLGYGYTF. The CDR3 DNA reads as TGTGCCACCAGTGATTCCGCGGGACAGGACTTAGGGTATGGCTACACCTTC.

This clonotype was detected many times. The DNA for the CDR3 is TGTGCCAGCAGACGCCCCGGGACATCGAATTCACCCCTCCACTTT. It codes for CASRRPGTSNSPLHF. This chain joins TRBV27 and TRBJ1-6, with D perhaps matching TRBD1 (6 bases). The CDR3 is 15 amino acids. V lost 6 bases and J 7 bases, leaving 16 bases between the germline ends. The germline gives CDR1 MNHEY, CDR2 SMNVEV (reference sequence).

V is TRBV20-1 and J is TRBJ2-7; D gene uncertain. The CDR3 runs to 15 residues. The germline V gene has CDR1 DFQATT and CDR2 SNEGSKA (reference sequence). V dropped 2 bases and J dropped 2 bases, with 16 bases sitting between them. The CDR3 sequence: CSARRLAPRTYEQYF. DNA of the CDR3: TGCAGTGCTAGAAGGTTGGCCCCCCGGACCTACGAGCAGTACTTC.

This clonotype was observed many times. The chain couples TRBV28 to TRBJ2-7; 9 bases are a match to TRBD1. CDR3 size: 13 residues. The ends lost 6 bases at V and 1 base at J; junction bases unmatched: 1. Germline V gene lookup returns CDR1 MDHEN and CDR2 SYDVKM. CDR3 loop: CASRGQGSYEQYF. For the CDR3, the DNA is TGTGCCAGCAGAGGACAGGGGTCCTACGAGCAGTACTTC.

This clonotype is medium-sized. The V call is TRBV6-1, the J call TRBJ1-1; D gene ambiguous. The V gene's germline CDR1 is MNHNS and CDR2 SASEGT. V lost 1 base, J lost 4 bases, and 7 bases lay in between. The CDR3 sequence is 13 residues long. DNA of the CDR3: TGTGCCAGCAGTGAAGACCGGAGCACTGAAGCTTTCTTT. Translation: CASSEDRSTEAFF.

V and J are TRBV4-2 and TRBJ1-5; 10 bases match TRBD1. Trimming cost V 4 bases and J 6 bases; bases outside gene matches: 12. CDR1 is LGHNA and CDR2 is YNFKEQ in the germline V gene. The CDR3 covers 17 residues. CDR3 sequence reads: CASSPGKGQGTRQPQHF. The CDR3 nucleotides are TGTGCCAGCAGCCCCGGTAAGGGACAGGGGACGCGTCAGCCCCAGCATTTT.

In this sample, this clonotype turned up many times. The CDR3: CASSAIGLEKAFF. The CDR3 DNA is TGTGCCAGCAGTGCGATAGGGCTGGAAAAAGCTTTCTTT. V is TRBV2 and J is TRBJ1-1, with D uncertain. Looked up from germline, CDR1 is SNHLY and CDR2 is FYNNEI. V was trimmed by 4 bases and J by 9 bases, leaving 15 bases between them. The CDR3 covers 13 residues.

This clonotype has a count of ten or more. CDR3 nucleotides: TGCAGCGTTGCCCCAGGGGCAACTAATGAAAAACTGTTTTTT. This codes for CSVAPGATNEKLFF. The chain has TRBV29-1 and TRBJ1-4, with D possibly matching TRBD1 (6 bases). Deletions cut 4 bases from V and 0 bases from J, with 9 bases between. This CDR3 region has 14 residues. Germline CDR1 is SQVTM and CDR2 is ANQGSEA.

The J gene is TRBJ2-3, the V gene TRBV20-1, with 14 bases matching TRBD2. Germline V gene lookup returns CDR1 DFQATT and CDR2 SNEGSKA (reference sequence). V shed 5 bases, J shed 14 bases, and the junction held 15 bases outside the gene matches. The CDR3 runs 15 residues. The chain's CDR3 is CSAPSTSGGAVGVYF. CDR3 DNA: TGCAGTGCTCCGTCGACTAGCGGGGGGGCGGTTGGTGTGTATTTT.

The chain links TRBV12-3 or TRBV12-4 to TRBJ2-1; no definite D call. The V and J ends lost 8 bases and 9 bases respectively, with 11 bases between them. CDR3 length: 11 amino acids. The CDR3, as DNA: TGTGCCAGCTTAGCCGGTGGTGAGCAGTTCTTC. Translation: CASLAGGEQFF.

In its sample, this clonotype was seen many times. The CDR3 DNA reads TGTGCCAGTAGGAAAACAGGGGGCAGGCTTGAAGAGACCCAGTACTTC. This gives the protein CASRKTGGRLEETQYF. The chain has TRBV19 and TRBJ2-5; 9 bases align to TRBD1. The CDR3 extends over 16 amino acids. Germline V gene sequence: CDR1 LNHDA, CDR2 SQIVND (reference sequence). J gave up 3 bases and V 6 bases, and 11 bases lay outside the gene matches.

The CDR3 loop reads CASSSRPGTSGRGELFF. For the CDR3, the DNA is TGTGCCAGCAGCTCGAGACCTGGGACTAGCGGGAGAGGGGAGCTGTTTTTT. The chain is built from TRBV5-4 and TRBJ2-2, with 14 bases fitting TRBD2. CDR3 length: 17 residues. V lost 3 bases to trimming and J lost 8 bases; unmatched junction nucleotides: 9. Looked up from germline, CDR1 is SGHNT and CDR2 is YYREEE (reference sequence). Combining the CDR3 with reference TRBV5-4 and TRBJ2-2 gives the whole variable domain ETGVTQSPTHLIKTRGQQVTLRCSSQSGHNTVSWYQQALGQGPQFIFQYYREEENGRGNFPPRFSGLQFPNYSSELNVNALELDDSALYLCASSSRPGTSGRGELFFGEGSRLTVL.

This clonotype was seen many times. The chain carries TRBV20-1 and TRBJ2-7; 12 bases are shared with TRBD2. Germline loops: CDR1 DFQATT, CDR2 SNEGSKA (reference sequence). The V and J ends lost 6 bases and 0 bases, in that order; junction bases with no gene match: 3. The CDR3 runs 14 residues. CDR3 region: CSALTSGGSYEQYF. CDR3 DNA sequence: TGCAGTGCCCTGACTAGCGGGGGCTCCTACGAGCAGTACTTC.

This clonotype occurred a few times. V and J are TRBV9 and TRBJ2-6, with D possibly being TRBD2 (6 bases). This CDR3 is built from 15 residues. Germline assignment: CDR1 SGDLS and CDR2 YYNGEE. Trimming pared 6 bases from V and 3 bases from J, leaving 13 bases between. Written as DNA, the CDR3 is TGTGCCAGCACCGGTCTGGGACTTGGGGCCAACGTCCTGACTTTC. Its protein is CASTGLGLGANVLTF.